The 6 T cell receptor beta chains given below trace back to one sample, sequenced in a study of Ad26.COV2.S vaccination and SARS-CoV-2 variants. The treatment denotes: roughly 20 received Ad26.COV2.S at low or high dose, single or two shots; roughly five received placebo; per-sample allocation not given. Following the first vaccine or placebo injection, samples were taken on day 63. Profiling relied on immunoSEQ multiplex PCR, and the TCRdb table lists in-frame clones only, not all of them. The sample has around 320,000 clones, around 86% seen once. Sequences were derived from peripheral blood, sampled in a trial of Ad26.COV2.S vaccine versus placebo. The receptors were gathered from a person aged 18 to 65 who received the Ad26.COV2.S COVID-19 vaccine or a placebo.

This sequence joins TRBV12-5 and TRBJ2-3, with D unclear. Germline V CDR1 and CDR2: LGHNT, FRNRAP. Deletions cut 7 bases from V and 0 bases from J, with 11 bases between. The CDR3 totals 14 residues. CDR3 in amino acids: CASATSPSTDTQYF. DNA of the CDR3: TGTGCTAGTGCCACGAGTCCTAGCACAGATACGCAGTATTTT.

The J gene is TRBJ2-1, the V gene TRBV9; the D gene is possibly TRBD1 (7 bases). V gave up 0 bases and J gave up 8 bases, with 18 bases separating them. This CDR3 is 16 amino acids long. Germline V CDR1 and CDR2: SGDLS, YYNGEE. The CDR3 DNA reads as TGTGCCAGCAGCGTAGCCGGAGGAGGGGGCTTCGATGAGCAGTTCTTC. It is translated as CASSVAGGGGFDEQFF.

This clone was found once. This chain links TRBV7-2 with TRBJ1-2; D is uncertain. Germline CDR1 and CDR2: SGHTA and FQGNSA. Trimming shortened V by 1 base and J by 6 bases, and 15 bases separated the two germline ends. The CDR3 spans 15 residues. CDR3 coding DNA: TGTGCCAGCAGCTTAGGAGGTATTAATAGGGATGGCTACACCTTC. Protein product: CASSLGGINRDGYTF.

The genes are TRBV4-3 and TRBJ1-2; no definite D call. The germline CDR1 and CDR2 sequences are LGHNA and YSLEER. This CDR3 contains 15 residues. Trimming took 0 bases from V and 7 from J, leaving 15 bases between them. The DNA of the CDR3 is TGCGCCAGCAGCCAAGATGCCCCCACGGCCGCTGGCTACACCTTC. Translation gives CASSQDAPTAAGYTF.

This chain links TRBV25-1 with TRBJ2-7; D is uncertain. Germline CDR1 and CDR2: MGHDK and SYGVNS. The CDR3 has 13 amino acids. Trimming took off 7 bases at V and 0 bases at J, with 10 bases between the two ends. CDR3: CASTHPGSYEQYF. The CDR3 DNA sequence: TGTGCCAGCACGCATCCGGGCTCCTACGAGCAGTACTTC.

The gene calls are TRBV27 and TRBJ2-3; D may match TRBD1 or TRBD2 (6 bases each). The CDR3 is 13 amino acids. The germline gives CDR1 MNHEY, CDR2 SMNVEV (reference sequence). The V and J ends lost 5 bases and 4 bases respectively, with 10 bases between them. The CDR3 region has the DNA TGTGCCAGCAGTGGAGGGGGTGCAGATACGCAGTATTTT. Encoded protein: CASSGGGADTQYF.